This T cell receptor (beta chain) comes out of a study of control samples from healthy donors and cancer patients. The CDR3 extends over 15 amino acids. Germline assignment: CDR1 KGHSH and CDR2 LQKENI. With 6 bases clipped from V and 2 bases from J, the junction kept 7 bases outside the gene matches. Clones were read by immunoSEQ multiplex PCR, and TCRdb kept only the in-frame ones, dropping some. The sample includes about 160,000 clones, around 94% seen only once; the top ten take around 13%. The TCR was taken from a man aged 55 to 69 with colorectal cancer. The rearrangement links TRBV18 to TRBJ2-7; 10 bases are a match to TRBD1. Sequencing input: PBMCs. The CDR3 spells CASSRAGTGAYEQYF. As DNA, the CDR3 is TGTGCCAGCTCCAGAGCCGGGACAGGGGCCTACGAGCAGTACTTC. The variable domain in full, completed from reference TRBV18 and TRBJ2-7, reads NAGVMQNPRHLVRRRGQEARLRCSPMKGHSHVYWYRQLPEEGLKFMVYLQKENIIDESGMPKERFSAEFPKEGPSILRIQQVVRGDSAAYFCASSRAGTGAYEQYFGPGTRLTVT.